The rows below give T cell receptor beta chains drawn from one sample of a study of sequential checkpoint blockade in melanoma. Only in-frame clones appear in the TCRdb table, and some are missing; sequencing was by immunoSEQ multiplex PCR. Among about 810 clones listed, around a quarter were seen once. Material: tumor tissue (inferred from file names), obtained from a patient given nivolumab and ipilimumab in sequence. Receptor source: a human donor with melanoma. Both conserved end residues are part of each CDR3. A D gene is named only where the DNA matches it firmly.

TRBV6-8,NA,TRBJ2-5,CASRPGPSGETQYF
TRBV6-8,NA,TRBJ1-5,CASSYSSSGIVSNQPQHF
TRBV28,TRBD2,TRBJ2-7,CASRLRGGRREQYF
TRBV7-5,NA,TRBJ1-1,CASSLTSGLPRATEAFF
TRBV6-8,NA,TRBJ1-1,CASSYSIFGGLDTEAFF
TRBV29-1,TRBD2,TRBJ2-7,CSVAPTSGGFNEQYF
TRBV7-2,NA,TRBJ1-1,CASSQTVNTEAFF
TRBV10-2,NA,TRBJ1-2,CASSPTGLGSSGYTF
TRBV5-1,NA,TRBJ1-5,CASSLWGEGNQPQHF
TRBV6-8,NA,TRBJ2-1,CASSSFRGEQFF
TRBV19,NA,TRBJ2-2,CASSMAHGGELFF
TRBV11-3,TRBD2,TRBJ2-1,CASSFEAGVYNEQFF
TRBV10-2,NA,TRBJ1-1,CASSASRGTNTEAFF
TRBV9,NA,TRBJ1-2,CASSARTNYGYTF
TRBV11-3,NA,TRBJ2-2,CASSPRTRNTGELFF
TRBV19,NA,TRBJ1-1,CACGAGMNTEAFF
TRBV15,TRBD1,TRBJ2-2,CATSRERTGTGGRIGNTGELFF
TRBV29-1,NA,TRBJ1-1,CSAPGGLNTEAFF
TRBV23-1,TRBD1,TRBJ1-4,CASSQSWRQGAKGEKLFF
TRBV19,TRBD2,TRBJ2-1,CASSIRTGTSGIEQFF
TRBV6-8,NA,TRBJ2-1,CASSWDGGNEQFF
TRBV23-1,NA,TRBJ2-1,CASSLGADPEQFF
TRBV7-2,NA,TRBJ1-5,CASSLQLNQPQHF
TRBV9,TRBD1,TRBJ2-7,CASSEKPGTGSYEQYF
TRBV19,NA,TRBJ2-2,CASTWGRSLNTGELFF
TRBV7-6,TRBD1,TRBJ2-7,CASSFGTGTYEQYF
TRBV11-3,NA,TRBJ1-1,CASSSLLRSVGTEAFF
TRBV28,TRBD2,TRBJ2-5,CASSEGLAEETQYF
TRBV10-3,TRBD1,TRBJ2-7,CAISAPGTGGQSSYEQYF
TRBV30,TRBD2,TRBJ2-1,CAWNPGTSAYNEQFF
TRBV19,NA,TRBJ2-2,CAGSRRVNTGELFF
TRBV6-8,NA,TRBJ1-1,CASSYGQNTEAFF
TRBV10-3,TRBD1,TRBJ1-1,CAISESWGQGAPEAFF
TRBV6-8,TRBD1,TRBJ1-1,CASRVRDRQNTEAFF
TRBV11-3,NA,TRBJ1-1,CASSLRDGYTEAFF
TRBV11-3,NA,TRBJ2-1,CASSFGLPKYNEQFF
TRBV23-1,NA,TRBJ2-5,CASSFGMGETQYF